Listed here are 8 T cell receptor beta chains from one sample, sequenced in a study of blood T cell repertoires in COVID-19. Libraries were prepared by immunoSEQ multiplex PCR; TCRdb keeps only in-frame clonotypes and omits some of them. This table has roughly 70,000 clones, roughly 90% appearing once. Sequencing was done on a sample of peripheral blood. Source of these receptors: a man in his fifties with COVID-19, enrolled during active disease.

The CDR3 sequence: CASSGQGRSYEQYF. Here the CDR3 DNA reads TGCGCCAGCAGTGGACAGGGCCGCAGCTACGAGCAGTACTTC. The chain is built from TRBV5-1 and TRBJ2-7; 8 bases agree with TRBD1. The trim removed 5 bases at V and 3 bases at J, leaving 7 bases unmatched. The CDR3 has 14 amino acids. Looked up from germline, CDR1 is SGHRS and CDR2 is YFSETQ.

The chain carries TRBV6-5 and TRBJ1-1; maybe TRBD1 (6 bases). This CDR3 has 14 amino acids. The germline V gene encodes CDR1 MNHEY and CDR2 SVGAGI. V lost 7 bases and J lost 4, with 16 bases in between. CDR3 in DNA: TGTGCCAGCACTCCACCTGGCAGGGGCACTGAAGCTTTCTTT. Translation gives CASTPPGRGTEAFF.

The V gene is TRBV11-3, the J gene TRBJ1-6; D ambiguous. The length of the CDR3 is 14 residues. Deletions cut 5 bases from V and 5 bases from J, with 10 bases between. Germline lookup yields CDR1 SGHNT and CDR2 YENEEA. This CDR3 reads CASSRDGDNSPLHF. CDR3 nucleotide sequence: TGTGCCAGCAGCCGGGATGGGGATAATTCACCCCTCCACTTT.

The CDR3 DNA is TGTGCCAGCTCAAATAATCAGCCCCAGCATTTT. Amino acids: CASSNNQPQHF. The rearrangement joins TRBV28 to TRBJ1-5; D unresolved. Looked up from germline, CDR1 is MDHEN and CDR2 is SYDVKM. The CDR3 has 11 amino acids. V was pared by 8 bases and J by 4 bases, with 6 bases between.

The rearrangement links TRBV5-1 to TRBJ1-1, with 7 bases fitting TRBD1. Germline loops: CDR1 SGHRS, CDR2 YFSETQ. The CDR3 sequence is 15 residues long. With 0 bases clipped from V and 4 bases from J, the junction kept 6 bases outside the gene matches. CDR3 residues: CASSLAGAGGTEAFF. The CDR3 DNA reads TGCGCCAGCAGCTTGGCGGGGGCAGGGGGCACTGAAGCTTTCTTT. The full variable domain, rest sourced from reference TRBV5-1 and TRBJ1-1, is KAGVTQTPRYLIKTRGQQVTLSCSPISGHRSVSWYQQTPGQGLQFLFEYFSETQRNKGNFPGRFSGRQFSNSRSEMNVSTLELGDSALYLCASSLAGAGGTEAFFGQGTRLTVV.

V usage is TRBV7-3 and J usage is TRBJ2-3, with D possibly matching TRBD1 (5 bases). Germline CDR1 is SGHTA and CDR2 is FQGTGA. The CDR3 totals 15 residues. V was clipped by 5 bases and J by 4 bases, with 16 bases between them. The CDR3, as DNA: TGTGCCAGCAGCCCCCGAGGTAGGGGCGCAGATACGCAGTATTTT. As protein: CASSPRGRGADTQYF.

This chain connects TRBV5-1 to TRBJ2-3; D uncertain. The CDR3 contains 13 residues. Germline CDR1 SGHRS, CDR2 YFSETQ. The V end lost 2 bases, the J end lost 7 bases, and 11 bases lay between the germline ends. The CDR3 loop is CASSFDLSNTQYF. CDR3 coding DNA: TGCGCCAGCAGCTTCGATCTCTCTAATACGCAGTATTTT.

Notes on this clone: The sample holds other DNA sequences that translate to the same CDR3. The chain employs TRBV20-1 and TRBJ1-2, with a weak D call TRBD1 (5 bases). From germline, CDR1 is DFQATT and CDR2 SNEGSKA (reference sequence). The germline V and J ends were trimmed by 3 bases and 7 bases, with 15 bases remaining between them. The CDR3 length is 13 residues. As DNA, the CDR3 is TGCAGTGCTAGTGGTCAGGGATGGGGTGGCTACACCTTC. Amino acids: CSASGQGWGGYTF.